The 9 T cell receptor beta chains presented below share a single source sample, sequenced in a study of cytomegalovirus exposure and HLA in healthy donors. PCR used 60 Vbeta primers and 13 Jbeta primers. Method: immunoSEQ multiplex PCR; TCRdb's copy keeps in-frame clones and lacks some. The data contain 130,000 to 150,000 clones, less than 85% of them singletons. The sample consisted of PBMCs. Source of these receptors: a woman aged 50 to 60 in good health and CMV-seropositive.

The chain recombines TRBV7-2 with TRBJ2-7, with D possibly being TRBD1 (6 bases). V was shortened by 5 bases and J by 7 bases, with 9 bases between the two germline ends. The germline V gene has CDR1 SGHTA and CDR2 FQGNSA. The CDR3 has 11 amino acids. CDR3 residues: CASSTGWEQYF. In DNA form, the CDR3 reads TGTGCCAGCAGCACAGGGTGGGAGCAGTACTTC.

The rearrangement links TRBV5-1 to TRBJ1-4; the match to TRBD1 covers 8 bases. Germline V gene sequence: CDR1 SGHRS, CDR2 YFSETQ. The trim removed 4 bases at V and 2 bases at J, leaving 4 bases unmatched. This CDR3 is 15 amino acids long. In DNA form, the CDR3 reads TGCGCCAGCAGCGGCTGGACAGGGACTAATGAAAAACTGTTTTTT. The encoded protein is CASSGWTGTNEKLFF.

This clone appeared a single time. The V and J genes are TRBV10-3 and TRBJ2-7; 7 nucleotides align to TRBD1. Per the germline V gene, CDR1 is ENHRY and CDR2 is SYGVKD. This CDR3 comprises 15 residues. Losses at the gene ends were 5 bases for V and 0 bases for J; bases not matched to a gene: 7. In DNA form, the CDR3 reads TGTGCCATCAGTCTAGGGACAGACGGCTCCTACGAGCAGTACTTC. Its protein product is CAISLGTDGSYEQYF.

The rearrangement uses TRBV5-6 and TRBJ1-4; tentative D call: TRBD1 (6 bases). V lost 4 bases and J 6 bases, leaving 19 bases between the germline ends. The germline CDR1 and CDR2 sequences are SGHDT and YYEEEE. CDR3 size: 16 residues. CDR3 protein: CASSRGPQGSYEKLFF. Written as DNA, the CDR3 is TGTGCCAGCAGCCGGGGCCCACAGGGAAGTTATGAAAAACTGTTTTTT.

The chain employs TRBV7-9 and TRBJ1-3, with 8 bases aligning to TRBD1. The CDR3 is 17 amino acids. J lost 0 bases, V lost 5 bases, and 9 bases had no gene match. The V gene's germline CDR1 is SEHNR and CDR2 FQNEAQ (reference sequence). DNA for the CDR3: TGTGCCAGCAGCCCACTAGCAGGGGGCCCCTCTGGAAACACCATATATTTT. It is translated as CASSPLAGGPSGNTIYF.

V is TRBV28 and J is TRBJ2-1; 8 bases line up with TRBD1. The V segment lost 5 bases and the J segment 3 bases; nucleotides outside the gene matches: 9. CDR1 is MDHEN, CDR2 SYDVKM, per germline. The CDR3 consists of 16 residues. CDR3 sequence: CASSPLRTGLYNEQFF. CDR3 in DNA: TGTGCCAGCAGTCCACTCCGGACAGGGCTCTACAATGAGCAGTTCTTC. The variable domain in full, completed from reference TRBV28 and TRBJ2-1, reads DVKVTQSSRYLVKRTGEKVFLECVQDMDHENMFWYRQDPGLGLRLIYFSYDVKMKEKGDIPEGYSVSREKKERFSLILESASTNQTSMYLCASSPLRTGLYNEQFFGPGTRLTVL.

The chain combines TRBV19 with TRBJ1-4; TRBD1 matches at 9 bases. The CDR3 totals 15 residues. Trimming at V came to 5 bases and at J to 6 bases, leaving 7 bases not matched to a gene. CDR1 and CDR2 (germline): LNHDA, SQIVND (reference sequence). DNA for the CDR3: TGTGCCAGTAGTCCCTCCGGGACAGGGTATGAAAAACTGTTTTTT. The encoded protein is CASSPSGTGYEKLFF.

The rearrangement uses TRBV5-6 and TRBJ2-7; the D is unclear. Germline values: CDR1 SGHDT, CDR2 YYEEEE. Trimming cost V 3 bases and J 11 bases, with 15 bases left between them. This CDR3 has 12 residues. The CDR3 here is CASSSGFPPEYF. The DNA of the CDR3 is TGTGCCAGCAGCTCCGGTTTCCCCCCGGAGTACTTC.

Concerning this clone itself: Within the sample, other DNA sequences also encode this same CDR3. The chain recombines TRBV5-6 with TRBJ1-1; TRBD1 aligns across 9 bases. The ends lost 2 bases at V and 2 bases at J; junction bases unmatched: 7. The germline V gene encodes CDR1 SGHDT and CDR2 YYEEEE. The CDR3 runs 16 residues. In nucleotides, the CDR3 is TGTGCCAGCAGCTTTGGGACAGGGAGCCTAAACACTGAAGCTTTCTTT. Its translation is CASSFGTGSLNTEAFF.